What follows is one T cell receptor beta chain and its context. Its antigen is unknown. Base qualities are not at hand, and no much larger clone is one base apart. Using the deep immunoSEQ assay, multiplex PCR amplified TCR CDR3 regions from genomic DNA. For each cell subset, the extracted genomic DNA was distributed evenly across all wells of several immunoSEQ 96-well plates, and each plate served as one replicate. Each replicate PCR for unsorted PBMC received 250 to 300 ng genomic DNA, equal to tens of thousands of T cell genomes. Ten immunoSEQ deep assay plates were used to sequence the unsorted PBMC genomic DNA. Purified libraries were quantified with a Qubit 3.0 fluorometer, sized on a Bioanalyzer 2100, and re-quantified with the KAPA Library Quantification kit. Every immunoSEQ 96-well plate was sequenced on a separate single-read 150-cycle Illumina NextSeq 550 flow cell. The authors' pipeline ran thus. Because only junctional sequences without quality scores were contained in the immunoSEQ output, filtering matching that applied to full-length reads could not be performed. Sequences were annotated with PyIR, a Python wrapper for IgBLAST v1.9, and V/J genes and CDR3 were assigned using IMGT germline references. Any read was removed if the V/J assignment was weak (E-value above 1e-6), the CDR3 was missing, or the read contained stop codons, out-of-frame junctions, or ambiguous translated residues. V3J clonotypes were defined as sequences sharing the same inferred V gene, J gene, and CDR3 amino acid sequence. Percentage overlap between repertoires was computed as shared unique clonotypes divided by the size of the smaller repertoire. Three approaches were used to assess repertoire richness: RTK rarefaction, the Chao1 estimator, and Recon v2.1 estimates of unobserved clonotypes. Here the immuneACCESS table is served through TCRdb, limited to in-frame sequences with V and J called. Missing clones are a known gap in these copies; in checked studies unresolved V genes cover under half, and the rest lacks a known reason. V and J calls and clone size come straight from that table; D and trimming were deduced from the DNA. This sample comprises fewer than 600,000 clones, 60% to 80% of them detected only once. Of the sample, 9.5% to 15% falls within the top ten clones.

Its CDR3 holds 16 amino acids, cysteine through phenylalanine. The DNA shown is the 48-base CDR3, in frame from base 1. Via the germline V gene, CDR1 is MDHEN and CDR2 SYDVKM. V loses 3 bases of germline sequence and J loses 2 bases, and the interval between the two ends is 17 bases. The donors were healthy, HIV-negative adults who had no recently reported acute infections or vaccinations. Only Caucasian adults living in Nashville, Tennessee, USA were represented among the donors. For unsorted samples, tens of millions of PBMCs were counted and genomic DNA was extracted with the QIAamp DNA Blood Mini kit. After blood collection by leukapheresis, PBMCs were isolated using Ficoll-Histopaque density gradient centrifugation and then cryopreserved in the vapor phase of liquid nitrogen. The sample comes from a study of shared clonotypes between healthy human individuals (dated by TCRdb to the early 2020s). Context from the whole study: A couple of women and a few men aged 18 to 49 years were included in the cohort. To estimate repertoire size and how much clonotype sharing occurs between individuals, the study deeply sequenced the blood TCR repertoires of five healthy adults. To increase sequencing depth and limit assay-specific biases, different laboratories used diverse techniques to prepare libraries and sequence TCR repertoires. Per donor, leukapheresis produced somewhere between about 0.85 and 8.9 billion PBMCs. Summary of the overall study and its limitations: Sampling was limited to blood, and TCR repertoires in tissue likely differ from TCR repertoires in blood. Because the study included a small number of donors, the genetic and exposure-history diversity represented was limited. Pairwise subsampling led to the expectation that sequencing depth would affect the degree of clonotype sharing among donors.

The sequence derives from a middle-aged woman in good health. Some clones in this sample may be carry-over from other donors' samples. This chain joins TRBV28 to TRBJ2-7, with the D gene call left open. What was sequenced was PBMCs. The nucleotide sequence reads as follows: TGTGCCAGCAGTTTTTCGCAGGCGCTCCCCACCTACGAGCAGTACTTC. Translation gives CASSFSQALPTYEQYF.